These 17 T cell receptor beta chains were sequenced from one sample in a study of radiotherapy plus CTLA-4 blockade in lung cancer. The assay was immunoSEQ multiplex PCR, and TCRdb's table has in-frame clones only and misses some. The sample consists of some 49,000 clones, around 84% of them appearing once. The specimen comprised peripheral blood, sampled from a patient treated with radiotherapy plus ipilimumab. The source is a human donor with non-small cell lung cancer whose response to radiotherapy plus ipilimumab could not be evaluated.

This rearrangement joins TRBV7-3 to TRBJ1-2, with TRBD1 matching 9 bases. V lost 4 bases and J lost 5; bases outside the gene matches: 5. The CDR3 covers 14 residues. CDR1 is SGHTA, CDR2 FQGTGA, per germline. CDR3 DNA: TGTGCCAGCAGCTCGGGACAGGGAGGGTATGGCTACACCTTC. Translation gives CASSSGQGGYGYTF.

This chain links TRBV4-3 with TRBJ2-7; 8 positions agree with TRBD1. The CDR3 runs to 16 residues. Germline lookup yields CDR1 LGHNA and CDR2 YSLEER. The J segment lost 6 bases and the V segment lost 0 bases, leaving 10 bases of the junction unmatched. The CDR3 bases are TGCGCCAGCAGCCAAGATAGGGCAGGGGGCTCGGTCGAGCAGTACTTC. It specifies CASSQDRAGGSVEQYF.

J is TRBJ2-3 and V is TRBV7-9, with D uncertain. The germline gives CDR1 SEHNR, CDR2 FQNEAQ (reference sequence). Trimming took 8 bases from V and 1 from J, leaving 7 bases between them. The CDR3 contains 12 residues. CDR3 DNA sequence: TGTGCCAGCCGTCCTGGCACAGATACGCAGTATTTT. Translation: CASRPGTDTQYF.

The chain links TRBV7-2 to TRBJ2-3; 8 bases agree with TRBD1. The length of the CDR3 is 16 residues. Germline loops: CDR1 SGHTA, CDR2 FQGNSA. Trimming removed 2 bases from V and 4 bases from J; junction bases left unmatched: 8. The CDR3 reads CASSLKRQGKADTQYF. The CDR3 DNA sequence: TGTGCCAGCAGCTTAAAGAGACAGGGGAAGGCAGATACGCAGTATTTT.

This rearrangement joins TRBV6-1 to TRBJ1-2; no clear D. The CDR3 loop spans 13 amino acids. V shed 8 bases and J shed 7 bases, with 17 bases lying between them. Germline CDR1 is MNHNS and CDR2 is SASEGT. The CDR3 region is CASLTTVKSGYTF. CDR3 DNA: TGTGCCAGCCTTACAACAGTGAAGAGTGGCTACACCTTC.

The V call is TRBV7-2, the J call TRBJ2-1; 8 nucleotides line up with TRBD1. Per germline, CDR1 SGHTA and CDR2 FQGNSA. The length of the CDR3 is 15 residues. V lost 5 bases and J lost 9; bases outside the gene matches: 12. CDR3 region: CASSGRLTGVGEQFF. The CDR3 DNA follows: TGTGCCAGCAGCGGGCGCCTGACAGGGGTCGGTGAGCAGTTCTTC.

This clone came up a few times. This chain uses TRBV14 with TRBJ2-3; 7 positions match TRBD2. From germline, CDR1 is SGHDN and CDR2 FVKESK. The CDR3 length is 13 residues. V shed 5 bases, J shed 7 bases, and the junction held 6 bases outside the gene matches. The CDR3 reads CASSFVGGYTQYF. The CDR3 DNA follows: TGTGCCAGCAGCTTCGTCGGGGGGTATACGCAGTATTTT.

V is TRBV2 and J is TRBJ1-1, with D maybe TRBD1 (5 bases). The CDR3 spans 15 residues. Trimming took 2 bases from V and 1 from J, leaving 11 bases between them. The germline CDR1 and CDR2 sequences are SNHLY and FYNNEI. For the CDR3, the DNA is TGTGCCAGCAGTGAACCCGGCAGGGAGAACACTGAAGCTTTCTTT. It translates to CASSEPGRENTEAFF.

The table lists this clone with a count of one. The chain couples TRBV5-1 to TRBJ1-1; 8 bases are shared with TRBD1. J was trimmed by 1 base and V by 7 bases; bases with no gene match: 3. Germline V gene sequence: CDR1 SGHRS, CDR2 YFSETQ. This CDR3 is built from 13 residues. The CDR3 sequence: CASGTGPNTEAFF. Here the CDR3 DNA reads TGCGCCAGCGGGACAGGACCGAACACTGAAGCTTTCTTT.

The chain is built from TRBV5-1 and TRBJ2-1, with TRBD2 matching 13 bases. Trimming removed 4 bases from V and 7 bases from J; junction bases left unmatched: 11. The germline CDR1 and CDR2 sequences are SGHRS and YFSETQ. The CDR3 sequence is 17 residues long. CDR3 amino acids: CASSALGTSGNGNEQFF. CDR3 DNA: TGCGCCAGCAGCGCGCTAGGGACTAGCGGGAACGGGAATGAGCAGTTCTTC. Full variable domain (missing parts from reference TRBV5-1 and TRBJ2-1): KAGVTQTPRYLIKTRGQQVTLSCSPISGHRSVSWYQQTPGQGLQFLFEYFSETQRNKGNFPGRFSGRQFSNSRSEMNVSTLELGDSALYLCASSALGTSGNGNEQFFGPGTRLTVL.

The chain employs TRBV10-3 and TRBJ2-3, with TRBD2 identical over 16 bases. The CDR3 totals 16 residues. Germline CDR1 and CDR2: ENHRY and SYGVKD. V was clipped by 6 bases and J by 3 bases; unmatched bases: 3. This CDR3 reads CAIRGTSGRATDTQYF. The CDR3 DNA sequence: TGTGCCATCAGGGGGACTAGCGGGAGGGCGACAGATACGCAGTATTTT.

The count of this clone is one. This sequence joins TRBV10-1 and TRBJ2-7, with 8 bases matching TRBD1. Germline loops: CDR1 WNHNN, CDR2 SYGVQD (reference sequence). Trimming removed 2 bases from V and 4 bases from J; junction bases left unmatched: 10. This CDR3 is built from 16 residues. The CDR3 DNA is TGCGCCAGCAGTGAGGTCGGACAGGGCTACTGGTACGAGCAGTACTTC. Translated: CASSEVGQGYWYEQYF.

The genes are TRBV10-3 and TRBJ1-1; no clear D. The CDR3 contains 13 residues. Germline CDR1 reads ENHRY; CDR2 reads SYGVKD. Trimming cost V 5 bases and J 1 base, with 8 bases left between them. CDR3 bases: TGTGCCATCAGTAAGCAGGCGAACACTGAAGCTTTCTTT. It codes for CAISKQANTEAFF.

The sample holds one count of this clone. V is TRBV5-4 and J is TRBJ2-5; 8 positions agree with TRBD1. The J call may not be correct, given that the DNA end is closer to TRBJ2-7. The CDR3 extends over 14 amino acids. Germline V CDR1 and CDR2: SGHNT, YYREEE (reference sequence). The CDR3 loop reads CASSFTGGAYEQYF. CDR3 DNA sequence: TGTGCCAGCAGCTTTACAGGGGGAGCCTACGAGCAGTACTTC.

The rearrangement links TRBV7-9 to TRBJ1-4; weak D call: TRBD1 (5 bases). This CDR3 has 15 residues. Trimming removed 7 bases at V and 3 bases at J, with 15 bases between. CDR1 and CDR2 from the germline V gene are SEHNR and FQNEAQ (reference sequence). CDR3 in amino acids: CASTSRGAPNEKLFF. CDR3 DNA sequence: TGTGCCAGCACCTCCCGTGGGGCGCCTAATGAAAAACTGTTTTTT.

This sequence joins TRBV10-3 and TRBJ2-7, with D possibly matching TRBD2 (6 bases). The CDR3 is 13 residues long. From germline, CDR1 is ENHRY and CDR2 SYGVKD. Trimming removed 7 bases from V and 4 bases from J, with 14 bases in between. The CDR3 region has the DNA TGTGCCATCACCCCGGCGGGAACGTACGAGCAGTACTTC. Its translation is CAITPAGTYEQYF.

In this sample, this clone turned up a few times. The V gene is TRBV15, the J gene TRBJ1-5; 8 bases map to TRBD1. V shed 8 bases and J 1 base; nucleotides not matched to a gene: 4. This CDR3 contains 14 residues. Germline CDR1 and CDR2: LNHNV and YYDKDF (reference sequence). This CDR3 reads CATWTGLSNQPQHF. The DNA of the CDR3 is TGTGCCACCTGGACAGGGCTGAGCAATCAGCCCCAGCATTTT.